The entry that follows covers one T cell receptor (beta chain) sequence. The CDR3 extends over 14 amino acids. Trimming pared 5 bases from V and 0 bases from J, leaving 10 bases between. Germline V CDR1 and CDR2: LNHDA, SQIVND (reference sequence). This entry comes from a study of T cell changes during pregnancy in multiple sclerosis. The method was immunoSEQ multiplex PCR; TCRdb's version includes in-frame clones alone and lacks a portion of them. The sample lists tens of thousands of clones; about 92% were seen once. The TCR originated in a female donor with multiple sclerosis, enrolled in a pregnancy study. This rearrangement joins TRBV19 to TRBJ1-1, with TRBD1 as a possible D gene (5 bases). This sample comprised CD4+ T cells from peripheral blood mononuclear cells, obtained before pregnancy. The CDR3 region is CASSPQTVNTEAFF. The CDR3 DNA sequence: TGTGCCAGTAGTCCCCAGACAGTGAACACTGAAGCTTTCTTT.